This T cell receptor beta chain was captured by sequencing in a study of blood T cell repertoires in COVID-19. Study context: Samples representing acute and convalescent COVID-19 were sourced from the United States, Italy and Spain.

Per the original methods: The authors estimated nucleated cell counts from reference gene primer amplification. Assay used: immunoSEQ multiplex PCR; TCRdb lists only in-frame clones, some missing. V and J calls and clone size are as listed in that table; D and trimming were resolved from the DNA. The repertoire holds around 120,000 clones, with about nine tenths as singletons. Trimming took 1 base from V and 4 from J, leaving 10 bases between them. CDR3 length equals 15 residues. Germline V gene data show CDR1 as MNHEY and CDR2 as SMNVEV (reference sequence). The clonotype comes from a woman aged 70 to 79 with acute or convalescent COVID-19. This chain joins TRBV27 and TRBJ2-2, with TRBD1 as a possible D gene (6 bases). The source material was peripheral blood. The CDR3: CASSLLDSFTGELFF. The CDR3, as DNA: TGTGCCAGCAGTTTATTGGACAGCTTCACCGGGGAGCTGTTTTTT.